Presented here are 8 T cell receptor beta chains from one specimen sequenced in a study of tumor and adjacent non-tumor tissue in lung cancer. TCRbeta libraries were built with three rounds of nested PCR, modified from ARM-PCR. A single record per CDR3 protein comes from TCRdb applying MiXCR to the multiplex PCR reads. The data show tens of thousands of distinct CDR3 sequences, with roughly 66% seen just once and roughly 18% held by the top ten. No cell sorting was done before RNA was extracted from the tissue. Sample: lung tumor tissue. Source of these receptors: a man aged 55 to 70 with non-small cell lung cancer.

The chain joins TRBV19 to TRBJ2-1; 9 bases are a match to TRBD2. CDR1 and CDR2 (germline): LNHDA, SQIVND (reference sequence). J gave up 8 bases and V 2 bases, and 10 bases lay outside the gene matches. The CDR3 runs 16 residues. This CDR3 is CASSILGGRADYEQFF. As DNA, the CDR3 is TGTGCCAGTAGTATACTGGGCGGGAGGGCCGATTATGAGCAGTTCTTC.

This sequence joins TRBV10-2 and TRBJ2-5; no firm D call. Germline CDR1 WSHSY, CDR2 SAAADI. The V gene lost 6 bases and the J gene lost 5 bases, with 10 bases spanning the gap. The CDR3 loop spans 12 amino acids. In DNA form, the CDR3 reads TGCGCCAGCAGCAGTTTGAGGGAGACCCAGTACTTC. Its protein is CASSSLRETQYF.

On this clonotype: A clone one base away is much larger, so this may be a read error. This chain links TRBV12-3 or TRBV12-4 with TRBJ2-7; a weak D match, TRBD1 (5 bases). This CDR3 is built from 13 residues. The CDR3 reads CASGFGQGYEQYF. The CDR3 DNA follows: TGTGCCAGCGGTTTCGGGCAGGGCTACGAGCAGTACTTC.

This clonotype was counted between two and nine times. A much larger clone is a single base away; this may be a read error. The rearrangement links TRBV6-1 to TRBJ2-7; a weak D match, TRBD2 (5 bases). The CDR3 contains 12 residues. The V gene's germline CDR1 is MNHNS and CDR2 SASEGT. The chain's CDR3 is CASSQEGYGQYF. CDR3 in DNA: TGTGCCAGCAGTCAAGAGGGCTACGGGCAGTACTTC.

A word on this clonotype: The junction does not match germline at one end; this may be a read error. The V and J genes are TRBV4-2 and TRBJ1-6, with D uncertain. The CDR3 covers 17 residues. Germline assignment: CDR1 LGHNA and CDR2 YNFKEQ. The CDR3 coding sequence is TGTGCCAGCAGTCAAGGTTTGGAGAGCTCCTATAATTCACCCCTCCACTTT. Translating gives CASSQGLESSYNSPLHF.

This chain joins TRBV6-6 and TRBJ1-2; perhaps TRBD1 as D (6 bases). V lost 6 bases and J lost 2, with 13 bases in between. CDR3 length: 14 residues. Per the germline V gene, CDR1 is MNHNY and CDR2 is SVGAGI (reference sequence). CDR3: CASRKGGPNYGYTF. DNA of the CDR3: TGTGCCAGCAGAAAGGGGGGTCCCAACTATGGCTACACCTTC.

To note about this clonotype: This could be a read error, since a much larger clone is one nucleotide away. The chain combines TRBV28 with TRBJ1-4; D perhaps matches TRBD1 (6 bases). The CDR3 runs to 17 residues. Per germline, CDR1 MDHEN and CDR2 SYDVKM. The V and J ends lost 5 bases and 4 bases respectively, with 20 bases between them. The CDR3 spells CASSPGTPGAINEKLFF. CDR3 nucleotides: TGTGCCAGCAGTCCCGGGACACCTGGAGCAATTAATGAAAAACTGTTTTTT.

The chain uses TRBV11-2 and TRBJ2-5, with 8 bases identical to TRBD2. Per germline, CDR1 SGHAT and CDR2 FQNNGV. This CDR3 has 17 residues. CDR3 amino acids: CISSLGGRGVLRETQYF. Here the CDR3 DNA reads TGTATCAGCAGCTTAGGCGGGCGGGGGGTCTTAAGAGAGACCCAGTACTTC. Drawing the rest from reference TRBV11-2 and TRBJ2-5, the complete variable domain is EAGVAQSPRYKIIEKRQSVAFWCNPISGHATLYWYQQILGQGPKLLIQFQNNGVVDDSQLPKDRFSAERLKGVDSTLKIQPAKLEDSAVYLCISSLGGRGVLRETQYFGPGTRLLVL.